The 23 T cell receptor beta chains reported below all come from one sample, sequenced in a study of T-cell reconstitution after alpha-beta-depleted transplantation in children. Unique molecular identifiers were incorporated when the TCRbeta library was constructed. TCRdb reprocessed the PCR reads via MiXCR and lists one record per CDR3 protein. Altogether about 300,000 distinct CDR3 sequences are present, roughly a tenth being singletons, with the ten largest covering less than 9%. Sequencing was performed on PBMCs, taken before TCRalphabeta/CD19-depleted stem cell transplant. The receptors shown here come from a boy under two years old with acute myeloid leukemia, due to receive a stem cell transplant.

A remark on this clonotype: A much larger clone differs from this one at a single base, so this may be a read error. The V and J genes are TRBV7-8 and TRBJ2-7, with 8 bases fitting TRBD1. CDR1 and CDR2 (germline): SGHVS, FQNEAQ. The CDR3 loop spans 16 amino acids. The V and J ends lost 6 bases and 3 bases, in that order; junction bases with no gene match: 13. CDR3 nucleotides: TGTGCCAGCAGGGGGGGCCCGGGACAGGCGAACTACGAGCAGTACTTC. Residues: CASRGGPGQANYEQYF. The entire variable domain, with the rest obtained from reference TRBV7-8 and TRBJ2-7, is as follows: GAGVSQSPRYKVAKRGQDVALRCDPISGHVSLFWYQQALGQGPEFLTYFQNEAQLDKSGLPSDRFFAERPEGSVSTLKIQRTQQEDSAVYLCASRGGPGQANYEQYFGPGTRLTVT.

The CDR3 nucleotides read TGTGCCAGCTCACCTTCCGCGACGAGGTATGGCTACGAGCAGTACTTC. Amino acid sequence: CASSPSATRYGYEQYF. This chain joins TRBV18 and TRBJ2-7, with unresolved D. This CDR3 is built from 16 residues. Trimming shortened V by 3 bases and J by 3 bases, and 18 bases separated the two germline ends. Germline loops: CDR1 KGHSH, CDR2 LQKENI.

CDR3 sequence (DNA): TGTGCCAGCGGCTCCGCCTTGGAGTGGCGGACTAGGGGTACTGCAACTAATGAAAAACTGTTTTTT. It specifies CASGSALEWRTRGTATNEKLFF. J is TRBJ1-4 and V is TRBV12-1. TRBV12-1 constitutes a pseudogene. The CDR3 has 22 amino acids.

This clonotype was recorded at least ten times. This chain links TRBV28 with TRBJ1-1; D is ambiguous. V was cut by 1 base and J by 5 bases, with 14 bases left in between. CDR3 size: 15 residues. In germline, CDR1 is MDHEN, CDR2 SYDVKM. The DNA of the CDR3 is TGTGCCAGCAGTTTATCAGCCGGGGTAGGGACTGAAGCTTTCTTT. It translates to CASSLSAGVGTEAFF.

This clonotype has ten or more counts. The chain employs TRBV24-1 and TRBJ2-2; D gene uncertain. V was pared by 4 bases and J by 0 bases, with 8 bases between. The CDR3 is made up of 15 amino acids. Looked up from germline, CDR1 is KGHDR and CDR2 is SFDVKD. In DNA, the CDR3 is TGTGCCACCAGTGACTTTTCCTCGAACACCGGGGAGCTGTTTTTT. Protein sequence: CATSDFSSNTGELFF.

This sequence joins TRBV12-3 or TRBV12-4 and TRBJ2-7, with 14 bases fitting TRBD2. Unmatched junction bases numbered 10, after V lost 6 bases and J lost 9 bases. The CDR3 is 15 residues long. The CDR3 DNA follows: TGTGCCAGCAGCCCGGGACTAGCGGGGGCTCCGGGGCAGTACTTC. Its translation is CASSPGLAGAPGQYF.

This clonotype was observed many times. The chain uses TRBV2 and TRBJ2-7; D is perhaps TRBD1 (6 bases). CDR1 and CDR2 from the germline V gene are SNHLY and FYNNEI. Trimming took off 4 bases at V and 5 bases at J, with 15 bases between the two ends. CDR3 length equals 14 residues. The CDR3 region is CASSAWQGKDEQYF. The CDR3 bases are TGTGCCAGCAGTGCCTGGCAGGGGAAGGACGAGCAGTACTTC.

The table lists this clonotype with many counts. Here the CDR3 reads CASSQGPGGAYEQYF. CDR3 nucleotides: TGTGCCAGCAGCCAAGGCCCGGGTGGGGCCTACGAGCAGTACTTC. The gene calls are TRBV3-1 and TRBJ2-7; no clear D gene. Germline CDR1 is LGHDT and CDR2 is YNNKEL (reference sequence). Trimming stripped 1 base from V and 2 bases from J, with 12 bases between. This CDR3 region has 15 residues.

This clonotype was seen at least ten times. V and J are TRBV10-3 and TRBJ2-7; a possible D gene is TRBD1 (6 bases). V was pared by 3 bases and J by 0 bases, with 12 bases between. The CDR3 has 15 residues. The germline CDR1 and CDR2 sequences are ENHRY and SYGVKD. The CDR3 DNA sequence: TGTGCCATCAGTGACAGGGGTGGAGGCTCCTACGAGCAGTACTTC. Translation: CAISDRGGGSYEQYF.

This clonotype was counted between two and nine times. The chain uses TRBV20-1 and TRBJ2-7, with D perhaps given as TRBD1 or TRBD2 (5 bases each). The CDR3 has 15 amino acids. The ends were cut back, 6 bases at V and 2 bases at J, with 20 bases in the middle. Germline V gives CDR1 DFQATT, CDR2 SNEGSKA (reference sequence). This CDR3 is CSAPGQGSKTYEQYF. CDR3 DNA: TGCAGTGCCCCGGGGCAGGGCTCGAAAACCTACGAGCAGTACTTC.

V is TRBV18 and J is TRBJ2-7; TRBD2 aligns across 8 bases. Germline lookup yields CDR1 KGHSH and CDR2 LQKENI. The CDR3 runs to 16 residues. V shed 1 base, J shed 0 bases, and the junction held 5 bases outside the gene matches. The CDR3: CASSPRGGLLSYEQYF. The CDR3 bases are TGTGCCAGCTCACCACGCGGGGGGCTCCTCTCCTACGAGCAGTACTTC.

The chain combines TRBV18 with TRBJ1-5; D not certain. CDR3 length equals 13 residues. V lost 3 bases to trimming and J lost 5 bases, with 8 bases between them. Per the germline V gene, CDR1 is KGHSH and CDR2 is LQKENI. The CDR3 DNA is TGTGCCAGCTCACCCGGTCGGGATCAGCCCCAGCATTTT. Its translation: CASSPGRDQPQHF.

This clonotype was seen repeatedly, ten times or more. This rearrangement joins TRBV28 to TRBJ2-6; TRBD1 is a possible D gene (5 bases). The CDR3 is 17 residues long. Trimming pared 3 bases from V and 0 bases from J, leaving 12 bases between. From germline, CDR1 is MDHEN and CDR2 SYDVKM. The CDR3 region has the DNA TGTGCCAGCAGTTTCTCAGGGTCCCCCTCTGGGGCCAACGTCCTGACTTTC. It is translated as CASSFSGSPSGANVLTF.

This chain connects TRBV7-2 to TRBJ2-1, with 10 nucleotides matching TRBD2. The trim removed 0 bases at V and 7 bases at J, leaving 6 bases unmatched. The CDR3 is 16 amino acids. CDR1 is SGHTA, CDR2 FQGNSA, per germline. The CDR3 DNA follows: TGTGCCAGCAGCTTAGCTTTTAGCGGGGGGAGGAATGAGCAGTTCTTC. The encoded protein is CASSLAFSGGRNEQFF.

This clonotype was counted many times. The rearrangement links TRBV9 to TRBJ2-7; a possible D gene is TRBD1 (6 bases). Germline-derived CDR1 and CDR2 are SGDLS and YYNGEE. V dropped 3 bases and J dropped 0 bases, with 13 bases sitting between them. This CDR3 is built from 15 residues. The CDR3 DNA sequence: TGTGCCAGCAGCGAGGGGGACATCAGCTCCTACGAGCAGTACTTC. Its translation is CASSEGDISSYEQYF.

This clonotype was detected ten times or more. The junction departs from the called germline gene at one end, perhaps through a read error. The chain employs TRBV2 and TRBJ2-7; D not certain. CDR3 length: 9 amino acids. CDR1 and CDR2 (germline): SNHLY, FYNNEI. In DNA, the CDR3 is TGTGCCAGCAGTGGGGCAGGACCCTTC. Translation: CASSGAGPF.

The sample holds many counts of this clonotype. V gene TRBV24-1 combines with J gene TRBJ2-3, with 12 positions matching TRBD1. This CDR3 has 14 residues. In germline, CDR1 is KGHDR, CDR2 SFDVKD. J gave up 3 bases and V 9 bases, and 3 bases lay outside the gene matches. CDR3 region: CATEGQGATDTQYF. In DNA form, the CDR3 reads TGTGCCACCGAGGGACAGGGGGCGACAGATACGCAGTATTTT.

This clonotype was picked up a small number of times. The chain employs TRBV11-2 and TRBJ2-7, with D possibly being TRBD2 (6 bases). The CDR3 runs 14 residues. V was clipped by 1 base and J by 2 bases, with 9 bases between them. Germline assignment: CDR1 SGHAT and CDR2 FQNNGV. The CDR3 loop is CASSLAPGAYEQYF. The CDR3 DNA is TGTGCCAGCAGCTTAGCCCCGGGGGCCTACGAGCAGTACTTC.

This clonotype occurred many times. The chain employs TRBV11-2 and TRBJ2-4; either TRBD1 or TRBD2 may supply D (7 bases each). Trimming pared 2 bases from V and 7 bases from J, leaving 15 bases between. CDR3 length: 15 residues. Germline loops: CDR1 SGHAT, CDR2 FQNNGV. The CDR3 loop reads CASSLWWEGQNIQYF. CDR3 nucleotides: TGTGCCAGCAGCTTATGGTGGGAGGGACAGAACATTCAGTACTTC.

This clonotype came up many times. The rearrangement uses TRBV13 and TRBJ1-4, with D possibly TRBD1 on 6 matching bases. CDR3 size: 14 residues. Germline CDR1 reads PRHDT; CDR2 reads FYEKMQ (reference sequence). V gave up 2 bases and J gave up 6 bases, with 10 bases separating them. CDR3 region: CASSLRGGDEKLFF. The CDR3 nucleotides are TGTGCCAGCAGCTTAAGAGGGGGGGATGAAAAACTGTTTTTT.

Regarding this clonotype: A read error is possible here, since a much larger clone lies one base away. The chain is built from TRBV5-1 and TRBJ1-1; unclear D gene. Trimming shortened V by 3 bases and J by 14 bases, and 14 bases separated the two germline ends. In germline, CDR1 is SGHRS, CDR2 YFSETQ. The CDR3 spans 11 residues. CDR3 in DNA: TGCGCCAGCAGCTGCCAGCTCCGGTTGTTCTTT. Residues: CASSCQLRLFF.

Many counts were recorded for this clonotype. The gene calls are TRBV4-1 and TRBJ1-5; D is perhaps TRBD1 (6 bases). This CDR3 is 18 amino acids long. Germline V gene data show CDR1 as MGHRA and CDR2 as YSYEKL. V lost 3 bases, J lost 2 bases, and 20 bases lay in between. The chain's CDR3 is CASSQIWGGLRGNQPQHF. In DNA, the CDR3 is TGCGCCAGCAGCCAGATCTGGGGGGGGCTCAGAGGCAATCAGCCCCAGCATTTT.

This clonotype showed up many times. CDR3 sequence: CASSLGHSNNEQFF. In nucleotides, the CDR3 is TGCGCCAGCAGCTTGGGGCACTCAAACAATGAGCAGTTCTTC. The J gene is TRBJ2-1, the V gene TRBV5-1; D gene uncertain. This CDR3 contains 14 residues. The V end lost 0 bases, the J end lost 5 bases, and 9 bases lay between the germline ends. CDR1 SGHRS and CDR2 YFSETQ come from the germline V gene. The whole variable domain, filled in from reference TRBV5-1 and TRBJ2-1, reads KAGVTQTPRYLIKTRGQQVTLSCSPISGHRSVSWYQQTPGQGLQFLFEYFSETQRNKGNFPGRFSGRQFSNSRSEMNVSTLELGDSALYLCASSLGHSNNEQFFGPGTRLTVL.